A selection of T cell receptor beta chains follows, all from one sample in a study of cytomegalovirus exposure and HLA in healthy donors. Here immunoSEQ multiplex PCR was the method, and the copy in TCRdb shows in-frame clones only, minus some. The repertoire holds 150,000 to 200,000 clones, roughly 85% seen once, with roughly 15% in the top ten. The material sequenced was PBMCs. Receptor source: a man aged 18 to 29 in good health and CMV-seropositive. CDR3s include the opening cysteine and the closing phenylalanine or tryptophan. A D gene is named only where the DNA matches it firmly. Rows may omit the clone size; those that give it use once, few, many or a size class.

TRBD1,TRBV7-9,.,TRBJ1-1,TGTGCCAGCAGCTTCCCTCCGGGACAGGGGGCGAACACTGAAGCTTTCTTT,CASSFPPGQGANTEAFF
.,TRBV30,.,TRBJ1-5,TGTGCCTGGAGTGGGGGGGGTGCTAGCAATCAGCCCCAGCATTTT,CAWSGGGASNQPQHF
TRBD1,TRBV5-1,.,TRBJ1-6,TGCGCCAGCAGGATAAACAGGGGTAGTCTATCACCCCTCCACTTT,CASRINRGSLSPLHF
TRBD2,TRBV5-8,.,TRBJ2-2,TGTGCCAGCAGCTGGGACTACCCGGCAGACGGGGAGCTGTTTTTT,CASSWDYPADGELFF
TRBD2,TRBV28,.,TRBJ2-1,TGTGCCAGCACCGCGATCCTGGGACTAGCGGACAATGAGCAGTTCTTC,CASTAILGLADNEQFF
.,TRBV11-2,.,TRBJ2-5,TGTGCCAGCAGCCCGAGGGTCCCGCCGGGGGAGACCCAGTACTTC,CASSPRVPPGETQYF
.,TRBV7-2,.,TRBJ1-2,TGTGCCAGCAGTCCTACAGGGACTAACTATGGCTACACCTTC,CASSPTGTNYGYTF
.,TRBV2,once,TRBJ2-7,TGTGCCACCAGGTGGGGGGGGACATCCTACGAGCAGTACTTC,CATRWGGTSYEQYF
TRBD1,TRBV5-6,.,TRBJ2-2,TGTGCCAGCAGCCCACAGGGGGGCGGGGAGCTGTTTTTT,CASSPQGGGELFF
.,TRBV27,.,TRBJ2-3,TGTGCCAGCAGTTGGGCCACTAGCACAGATACGCAGTATTTT,CASSWATSTDTQYF